Described below is a single T cell receptor beta chain sequence and its context. Its antigen is still unknown. The data were obtained in a study of CXCR3-negative and CXCR3-positive naive CD8 T cells. Study-wide results and caveats: For CXCR3-positive naive cells, TRB CDR3s were more hydrophobic than those of CXCR3-negative naive cells.

CDR1 SGHVS and CDR2 FNYEAQ come from the germline V gene. CDR3 length: 13 residues. With UMI labels, 5' RACE was used to prepare the TRB cDNA libraries. TCRdb re-called the 5' RACE reads and catalogs CDR3 proteins one per entry, DNA excluded. The data show about 5,800 distinct CDR3 sequences, and the top ten clones hold about 2%. The receptor's source is a human donor in good health. Some clones in this sample may be carry-over from other donors' samples. This chain links TRBV7-6 with TRBJ2-7. The sequencing sample was made of naive CXCR3+ CD8+ T cells from blood. Specified subset: CD45RO-CCR7+CD27+CD95- naive CD8+ T cells expressing CXCR3 (TNR3+). CDR3 loop: CASSRQGSYEQYF.